This TCR beta chain is from a study of long-term antiretroviral therapy in people with HIV. Looking at the study overall: About a decade before 2015, the earliest samples were taken when ART was typically delayed. Study-wide results and caveats: Repertoire dominance by clones expanded before ART was seen at all time points. Nothing was known about ART adherence, viral resistance or changes in therapy.

Sequencing used immunoSEQ v3.0 at survey level. Clones were sequenced by immunoSEQ multiplex PCR, and TCRdb holds only the in-frame ones, with some missing. The repertoire consists of approximately 25,000 clones, with around 80% occurring once and the leading ten covering approximately 4.9%. Comment on this clone: The antigen remains undetermined.

Germline CDR1 is MNHNS and CDR2 is SASEGT. J gave up 1 base and V 7 bases, and 3 bases lay outside the gene matches. This CDR3 spans 15 amino acids. The J gene is TRBJ1-5, the V gene TRBV6-1; 11 nucleotides line up with TRBD1. The clonotype originates from a woman aged 40 to 50 with HIV. This sample comprised unsorted PBMCs, obtained 0.5 years after starting antiretroviral therapy. The CDR3 nucleotides are TGTGCCAGCATCGGACAGGGGGCAAGCAATCAGCCCCAGCATTTT. Translation: CASIGQGASNQPQHF.